This is a list of T cell receptor beta chains from one sample in a study of Tregs in tolerant kidney transplant recipients. The antigens for these receptors are not known. The repertoire was sequenced with immunoSEQ multiplex PCR; TCRdb's copy has only in-frame clones and lacks some. The sample gives about 2,800 clones, around two fifths of which show up once; about 7.9% is in the top ten. Sequencing was carried out using Tregs from blood cultured with allogeneic cells. The source is a human donor in good health. Each CDR3 is given with its conserved first and last residue. Each record gives: V gene, CDR3 protein.

v_gene: TRBV25-1
CDR3aa: CASSQTGGPNQPQHF

v_gene: TRBV6-9
CDR3aa: CASRPSLGLATYEQYF

v_gene: TRBV25-1
CDR3aa: CASRRQGAQGYTF

v_gene: TRBV10-2
CDR3aa: CARQGQETQYF

v_gene: TRBV7-8
CDR3aa: CASSLGGEAGTEAFF

v_gene: TRBV7-6
CDR3aa: CASSLRPGNSPLHF

v_gene: TRBV6-5
CDR3aa: CASSYTTGVGSPLHF

v_gene: TRBV27
CDR3aa: CASSLNWDSSRWDGYTF

v_gene: TRBV6-1
CDR3aa: CASKNSGGGETQYF

v_gene: TRBV27
CDR3aa: CASRFSGANVLTF

v_gene: TRBV7-2
CDR3aa: CASSLGTGTGRYEQYF

v_gene: TRBV5-1
CDR3aa: CASSLPGGRETQYF

v_gene: TRBV7-9
CDR3aa: CASTFSGTVGEKLFF

v_gene: TRBV5-5
CDR3aa: CASSLTPLNLINQPQHF

v_gene: TRBV6-6
CDR3aa: CASKAGLGYTF

v_gene: TRBV7-9
CDR3aa: CASSRTGQETQYF

v_gene: TRBV29-1
CDR3aa: CSVSLMGGNTIYF

v_gene: TRBV6-1
CDR3aa: CASSDRTGGLTQYF

v_gene: TRBV5-5
CDR3aa: CASSYSYPFRANEKLFF

v_gene: TRBV6-1
CDR3aa: CASSSPGQGATQYF

v_gene: TRBV5-4
CDR3aa: CASRLVRTSGGATDTQYF

v_gene: TRBV9
CDR3aa: CASSVVPGRGGTQYF

v_gene: TRBV9
CDR3aa: CASSVDLSYGYTF

v_gene: TRBV5-6
CDR3aa: CASSVWRDKQETQYF

v_gene: TRBV19
CDR3aa: CASSRVAWGTDTQYF

v_gene: TRBV11-3
CDR3aa: CASSFPRGGTQYF

v_gene: TRBV11-2
CDR3aa: CASRDPGTGTGPDVYGYTF

v_gene: TRBV6-6
CDR3aa: CASSYPRGRNTIYF

v_gene: TRBV6-1
CDR3aa: CATLGDGSNSPLHF

v_gene: TRBV10-1
CDR3aa: CASSGQGGPYGYTF

v_gene: TRBV6-5
CDR3aa: CASSPSGGLWGYTF

v_gene: TRBV5-1
CDR3aa: CASSREGAEMNTEAFF

v_gene: TRBV6-1
CDR3aa: CASSVLATSTDTQYF

v_gene: TRBV6-5
CDR3aa: CASIYPGSNSPLHF

v_gene: TRBV5-1
CDR3aa: CASSPLTGLGNTEAFF

v_gene: TRBV7-3
CDR3aa: CASSSLRAPNTEAFF

v_gene: TRBV18
CDR3aa: CASSPRTGRADTQYF

v_gene: TRBV7-9
CDR3aa: CASSVQTNYGYTF

v_gene: TRBV5-1
CDR3aa: CASSLGAGLGYTF

v_gene: TRBV11-2
CDR3aa: CASSRSRGRANYGYTF

v_gene: TRBV4-2
CDR3aa: CASSPPGLAGTKAKNIQYF

v_gene: TRBV2
CDR3aa: CASSQGGQYYEQYF

v_gene: TRBV9
CDR3aa: CASSVVAANTEAFF

v_gene: TRBV5-1
CDR3aa: CASSLANTNYGYTF

v_gene: TRBV7-2
CDR3aa: CASSEGGLAKNIQYF

v_gene: TRBV11-2
CDR3aa: CASSPSRAGANVLTF

v_gene: TRBV5-1
CDR3aa: CASSVAPRSRGAYEQYF

v_gene: TRBV10-2
CDR3aa: CASSEILGARGSNQPQHF